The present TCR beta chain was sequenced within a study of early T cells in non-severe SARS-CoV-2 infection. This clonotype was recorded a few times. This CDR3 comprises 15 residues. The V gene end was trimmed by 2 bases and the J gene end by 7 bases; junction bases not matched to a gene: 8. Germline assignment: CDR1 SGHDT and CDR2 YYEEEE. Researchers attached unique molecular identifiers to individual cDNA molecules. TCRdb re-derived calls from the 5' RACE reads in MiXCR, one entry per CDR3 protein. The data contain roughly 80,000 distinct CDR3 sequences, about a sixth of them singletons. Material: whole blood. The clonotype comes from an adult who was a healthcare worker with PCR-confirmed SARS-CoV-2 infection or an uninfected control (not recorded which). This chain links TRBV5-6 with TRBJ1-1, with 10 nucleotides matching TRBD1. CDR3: CASSLYIGQGDEAFF. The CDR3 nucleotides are TGTGCCAGCAGCTTATACATCGGACAGGGGGATGAAGCTTTCTTT. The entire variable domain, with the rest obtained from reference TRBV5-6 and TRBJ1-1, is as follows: DAGVTQSPTHLIKTRGQQVTLRCSPKSGHDTVSWYQQALGQGPQFIFQYYEEEERQRGNFPDRFSGHQFPNYSSELNVNALLLGDSALYLCASSLYIGQGDEAFFGQGTRLTVV.